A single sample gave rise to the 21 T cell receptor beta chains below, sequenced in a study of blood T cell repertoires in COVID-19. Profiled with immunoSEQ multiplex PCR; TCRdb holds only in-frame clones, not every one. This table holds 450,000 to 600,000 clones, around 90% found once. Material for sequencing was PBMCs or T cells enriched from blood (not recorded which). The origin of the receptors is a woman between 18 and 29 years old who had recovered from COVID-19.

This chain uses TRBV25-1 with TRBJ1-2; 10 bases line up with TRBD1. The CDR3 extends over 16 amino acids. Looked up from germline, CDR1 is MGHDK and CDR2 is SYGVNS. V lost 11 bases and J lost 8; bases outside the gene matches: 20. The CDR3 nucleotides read TGTGCCTGCCGTCCGACAGGGGGCGAGGGATCGGGGGGCTACACCTTC. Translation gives CACRPTGGEGSGGYTF.

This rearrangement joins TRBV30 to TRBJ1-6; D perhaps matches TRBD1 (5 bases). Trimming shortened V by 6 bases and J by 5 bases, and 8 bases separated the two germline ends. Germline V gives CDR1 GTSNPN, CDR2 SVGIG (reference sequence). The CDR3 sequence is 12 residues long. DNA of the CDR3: TGTGCCTGCCAGGGCAATAATTCACCCCTCCACTTT. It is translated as CACQGNNSPLHF.

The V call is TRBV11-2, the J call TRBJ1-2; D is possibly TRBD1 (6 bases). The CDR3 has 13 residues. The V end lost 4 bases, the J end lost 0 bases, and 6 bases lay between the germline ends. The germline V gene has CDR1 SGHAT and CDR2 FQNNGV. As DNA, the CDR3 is TGTGCCAGCAGCTGGACAGCTAACTATGGCTACACCTTC. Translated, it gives CASSWTANYGYTF. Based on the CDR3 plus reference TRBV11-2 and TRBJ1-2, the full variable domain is EAGVAQSPRYKIIEKRQSVAFWCNPISGHATLYWYQQILGQGPKLLIQFQNNGVVDDSQLPKDRFSAERLKGVDSTLKIQPAKLEDSAVYLCASSWTANYGYTFGSGTRLTVV.

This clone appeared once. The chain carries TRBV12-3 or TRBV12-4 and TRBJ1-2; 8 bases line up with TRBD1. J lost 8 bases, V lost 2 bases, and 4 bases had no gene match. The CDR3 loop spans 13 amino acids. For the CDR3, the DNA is TGTGCCAGCAGTTTATTACAGGGGGGAGGCTACACCTTC. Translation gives CASSLLQGGGYTF.

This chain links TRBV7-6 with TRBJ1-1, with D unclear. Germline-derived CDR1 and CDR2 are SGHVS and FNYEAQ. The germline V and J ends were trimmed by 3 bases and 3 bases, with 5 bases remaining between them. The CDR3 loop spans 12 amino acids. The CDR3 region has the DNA TGTGCCAGCAGCTTTGGAGACACTGAAGCTTTCTTT. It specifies CASSFGDTEAFF.

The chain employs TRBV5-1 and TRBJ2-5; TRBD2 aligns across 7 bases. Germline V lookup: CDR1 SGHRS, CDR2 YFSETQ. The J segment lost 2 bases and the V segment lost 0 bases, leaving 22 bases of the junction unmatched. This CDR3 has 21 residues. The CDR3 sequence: CASSLGPTGRGSRGVQETQYF. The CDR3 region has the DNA TGCGCCAGCAGCTTGGGCCCCACTGGACGGGGGTCTCGGGGGGTACAAGAGACCCAGTACTTC.

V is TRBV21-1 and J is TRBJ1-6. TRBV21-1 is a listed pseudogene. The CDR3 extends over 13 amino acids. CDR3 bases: TGTGCCAGTCCAGGAGGGTTCGGAACACCCCTCCACTTT. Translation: CASPGGFGTPLHF.

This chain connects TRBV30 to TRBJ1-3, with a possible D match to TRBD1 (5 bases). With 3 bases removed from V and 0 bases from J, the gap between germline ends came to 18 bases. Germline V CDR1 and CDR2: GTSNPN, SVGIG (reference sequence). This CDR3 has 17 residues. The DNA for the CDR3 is TGTGCCTGGAGGAGTACCCTGGGGCAGCACTCTGGAAACACCATATATTTT. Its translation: CAWRSTLGQHSGNTIYF.

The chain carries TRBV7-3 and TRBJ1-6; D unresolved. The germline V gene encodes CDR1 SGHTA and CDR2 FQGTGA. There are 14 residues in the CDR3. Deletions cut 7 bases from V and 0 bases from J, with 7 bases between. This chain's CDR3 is CASTGSSYNSPLHF. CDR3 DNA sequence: TGTGCCAGCACCGGGAGCTCCTATAATTCACCCCTCCACTTT.

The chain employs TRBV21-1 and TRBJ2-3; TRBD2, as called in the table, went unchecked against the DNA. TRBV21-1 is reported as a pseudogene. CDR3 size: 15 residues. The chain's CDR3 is CASSKERVAVNTQYF. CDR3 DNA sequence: TGTGCCAGCAGCAAAGAACGGGTAGCGGTCAATACGCAGTATTTT.

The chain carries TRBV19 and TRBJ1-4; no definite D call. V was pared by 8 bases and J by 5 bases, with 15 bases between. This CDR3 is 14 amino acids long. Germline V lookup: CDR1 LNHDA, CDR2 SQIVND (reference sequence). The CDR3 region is CASSGGESNEKLFF. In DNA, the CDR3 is TGTGCCAGTTCTGGAGGAGAATCAAATGAAAAACTGTTTTTT.

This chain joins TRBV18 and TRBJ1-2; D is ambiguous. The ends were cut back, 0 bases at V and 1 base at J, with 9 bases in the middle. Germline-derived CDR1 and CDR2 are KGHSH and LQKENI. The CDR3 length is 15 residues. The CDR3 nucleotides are TGTGCCAGCTCACCACCCCGGGGAGATAACTATGGCTACACCTTC. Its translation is CASSPPRGDNYGYTF.

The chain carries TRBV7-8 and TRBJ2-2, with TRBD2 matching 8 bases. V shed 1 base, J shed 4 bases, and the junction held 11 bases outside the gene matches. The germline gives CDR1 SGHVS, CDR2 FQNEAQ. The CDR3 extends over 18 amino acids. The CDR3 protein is CASSLGVAGTSGTGELFF. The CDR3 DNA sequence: TGTGCCAGCAGCTTAGGGGTAGCGGGGACCTCGGGCACCGGGGAGCTGTTTTTT.

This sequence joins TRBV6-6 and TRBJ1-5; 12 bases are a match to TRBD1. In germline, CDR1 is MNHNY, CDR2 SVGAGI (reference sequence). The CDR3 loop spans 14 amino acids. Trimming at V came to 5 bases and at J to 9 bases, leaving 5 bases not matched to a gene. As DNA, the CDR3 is TGTGCCAGCAGTCAGGGGACAGGGGGCACGCCCCAGCATTTT. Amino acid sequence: CASSQGTGGTPQHF.

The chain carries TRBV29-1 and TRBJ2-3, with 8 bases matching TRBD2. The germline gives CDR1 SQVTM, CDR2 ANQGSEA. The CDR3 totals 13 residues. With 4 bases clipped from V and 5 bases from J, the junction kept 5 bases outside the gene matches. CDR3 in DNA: TGCAGCGTTGGCGGACTAGCTAGAGATACGCAGTATTTT. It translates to CSVGGLARDTQYF.

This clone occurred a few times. The CDR3 loop is CASSSNRGSPEAFF. In DNA, the CDR3 is TGTGCCAGCAGTTCCAACAGGGGGTCCCCTGAAGCTTTCTTT. The genes are TRBV28 and TRBJ1-1; 8 bases are shared with TRBD1. The CDR3 has 14 residues. CDR1 is MDHEN, CDR2 SYDVKM, per germline. V gave up 4 bases and J gave up 6 bases; unmatched junction bases: 7.

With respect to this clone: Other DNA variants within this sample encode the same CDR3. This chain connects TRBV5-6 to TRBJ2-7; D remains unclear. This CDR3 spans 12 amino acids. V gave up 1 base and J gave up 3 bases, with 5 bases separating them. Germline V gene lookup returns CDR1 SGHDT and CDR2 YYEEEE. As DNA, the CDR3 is TGTGCCAGCAGCTTGTCCGGCTACGAGCAGTACTTC. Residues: CASSLSGYEQYF.

The CDR3: CATSDLHRGQEKLFF. Here the CDR3 DNA reads TGTGCCACCAGTGATTTGCACAGGGGGCAGGAAAAACTGTTTTTT. The J gene is TRBJ1-4, the V gene TRBV24-1, with 9 bases lining up with TRBD1. CDR1 is KGHDR, CDR2 SFDVKD, per germline. This CDR3 region has 15 residues. V was clipped by 0 bases and J by 8 bases; unmatched bases: 3.

CDR3 in amino acids: CASSHPSPGGHGYTF. Here the CDR3 DNA reads TGTGCCAGCAGCCACCCGAGCCCAGGGGGACATGGCTACACCTTC. V usage is TRBV3-1 (or the pseudogene TRBV3-2) and J usage is TRBJ1-2, with TRBD1 matching over 7 bases. V was clipped by 3 bases and J by 6 bases; unmatched bases: 10. The germline V gene has CDR1 LGHDT and CDR2 YNNKEL (reference sequence). The CDR3 loop spans 15 amino acids.

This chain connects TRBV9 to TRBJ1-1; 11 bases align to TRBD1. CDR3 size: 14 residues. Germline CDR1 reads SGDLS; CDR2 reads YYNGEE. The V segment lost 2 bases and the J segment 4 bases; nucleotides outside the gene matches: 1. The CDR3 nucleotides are TGTGCCAGCAGCGTGGGGACAGGGGGCACTGAAGCTTTCTTT. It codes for CASSVGTGGTEAFF.

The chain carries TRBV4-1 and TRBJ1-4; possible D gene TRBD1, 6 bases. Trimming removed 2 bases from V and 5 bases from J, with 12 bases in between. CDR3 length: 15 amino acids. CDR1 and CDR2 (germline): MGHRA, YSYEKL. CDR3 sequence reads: CASSQPGRGNEKLFF. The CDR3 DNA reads TGCGCCAGCAGCCAACCCGGAAGGGGGAATGAAAAACTGTTTTTT.